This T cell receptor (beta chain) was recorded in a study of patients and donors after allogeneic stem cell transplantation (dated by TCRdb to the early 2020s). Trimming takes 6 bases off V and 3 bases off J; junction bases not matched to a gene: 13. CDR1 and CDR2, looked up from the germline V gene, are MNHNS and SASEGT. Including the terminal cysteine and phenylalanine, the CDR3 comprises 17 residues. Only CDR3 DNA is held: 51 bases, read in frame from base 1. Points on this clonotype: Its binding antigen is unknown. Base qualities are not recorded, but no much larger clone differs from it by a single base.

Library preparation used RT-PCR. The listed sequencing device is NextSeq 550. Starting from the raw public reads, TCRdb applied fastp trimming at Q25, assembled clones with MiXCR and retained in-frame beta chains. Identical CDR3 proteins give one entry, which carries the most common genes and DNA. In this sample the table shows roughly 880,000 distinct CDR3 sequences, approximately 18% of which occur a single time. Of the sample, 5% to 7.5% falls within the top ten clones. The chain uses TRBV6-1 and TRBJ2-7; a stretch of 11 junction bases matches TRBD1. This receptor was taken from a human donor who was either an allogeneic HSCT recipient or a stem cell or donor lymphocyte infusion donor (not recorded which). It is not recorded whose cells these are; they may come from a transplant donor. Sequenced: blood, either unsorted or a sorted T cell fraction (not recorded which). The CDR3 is CASSATPSGTGGYEQYF. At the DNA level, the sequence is TGTGCCAGCAGCGCTACCCCGTCCGGGACAGGGGGCTACGAGCAGTACTTC.